The rows below give T cell receptor beta chains drawn from one sample of a study of blood T cell repertoires in COVID-19. This table comes from immunoSEQ multiplex PCR, and its TCRdb copy is limited to in-frame clones, with some not included. The sample includes fewer than 30,000 clones, 60% to 85% of them seen just once. Sequences were obtained from peripheral blood. The receptor set was obtained from a woman in her 70s with active or convalescent COVID-19. CDR3s include the opening cysteine and the closing phenylalanine or tryptophan. A D gene is named only where the DNA matches it firmly. Clone size is given for some rows only: seen once, a few or many times, or a class if the clone is expanded.

V	D	J	size	CDR3	DNA
TRBV6-5	TRBD1	TRBJ1-1	-	CASSSGTGRVTEAFF	TGTGCCAGCAGTTCCGGGACAGGGAGGGTCACTGAAGCTTTCTTT
TRBV19	TRBD2	TRBJ2-2	-	CASSPIGLAGGPRTGELFF	TGTGCCAGTAGTCCGATAGGACTAGCGGGAGGGCCGAGGACCGGGGAGCTGTTTTTT
TRBV9	-	TRBJ1-2	-	CASSVAAQGRGDGYTF	TGTGCCAGCAGCGTAGCGGCACAGGGTAGGGGCGATGGCTACACCTTC
TRBV28	TRBD2	TRBJ2-7	-	CASSQPLGGDEQYF	TGTGCCAGCAGTCAACCCCTGGGGGGGGACGAGCAGTACTTC
TRBV6-2/TRBV6-3	-	TRBJ2-7	-	CASSYSGSTYEQYF	TGTGCCAGCAGTTACTCGGGCAGCACCTACGAGCAGTACTTC
TRBV28	TRBD1	TRBJ2-7	-	CASSTDGQGMTYEQYF	TGTGCCAGCAGTACGGATGGACAGGGTATGACCTACGAGCAGTACTTC
TRBV11-3	-	TRBJ2-7	once	CASSSQVEQYF	TGTGCCAGCAGCTCTCAGGTGGAGCAGTACTTC
TRBV6-5	-	TRBJ2-7	-	CASSYPHYEQYF	TGTGCCAGCAGTTACCCCCACTACGAGCAGTACTTC
TRBV6-5	TRBD1	TRBJ2-7	-	CASHRGGPVEQYF	TGTGCCAGCCACCGAGGGGGCCCCGTTGAGCAGTACTTC
TRBV20-1	-	TRBJ1-2	-	CSASRGAGVGYTF	TGCAGTGCTAGTCGCGGGGCGGGGGTTGGCTACACCTTC
TRBV4-3	TRBD1	TRBJ1-2	medium-sized	CASSQDPHGQDYGYTF	TGCGCCAGCAGCCAAGATCCGCATGGACAGGACTATGGCTACACCTTC
TRBV5-1	TRBD1	TRBJ1-6	once	CASKQLTGEVSPLHF	TGCGCCAGCAAACAACTGACAGGGGAAGTTTCACCCCTCCACTTT
TRBV9	-	TRBJ1-1	few	CASSVGDAIPTEAFF	TGTGCCAGCAGCGTAGGAGATGCTATTCCCACTGAAGCTTTCTTT
TRBV15	-	TRBJ1-5	-	CATSREGRANQPQHF	TGTGCCACCAGCAGAGAGGGCAGGGCTAATCAGCCCCAGCATTTT
TRBV18	TRBD1	TRBJ2-1	-	CASSPDRGAYNEQFF	TGTGCCAGCTCGCCGGACAGGGGGGCCTACAATGAGCAGTTCTTC
TRBV30	TRBD1	TRBJ2-3	-	CAWSGKTGADTQYF	TGTGCCTGGAGTGGGAAGACAGGGGCAGATACGCAGTATTTT
TRBV18	-	TRBJ2-3	-	CASSPVGGTDTQYF	TGTGCCAGCTCCCCCGTCGGGGGCACAGATACGCAGTATTTT
TRBV9	TRBD2	TRBJ2-3	-	CASSRGLAGTDTQYF	TGTGCCAGCAGCCGCGGACTAGCGGGCACAGATACGCAGTATTTT